Each of the 29 T cell receptor beta chains below was sequenced from the same sample in a study of blood T cell repertoires in COVID-19. The assay was immunoSEQ multiplex PCR, and TCRdb's table has in-frame clones only and misses some. The data hold a few hundred thousand clones, with around 80% observed a single time. Sequences were obtained from peripheral blood. Receptors were obtained from a young woman with acute or convalescent COVID-19.

The chain couples TRBV4-1 to TRBJ2-1; TRBD2 aligns across 9 bases. The CDR3 length is 17 residues. Germline V lookup: CDR1 MGHRA, CDR2 YSYEKL. V was pared by 1 base and J by 9 bases, with 13 bases of the junction left unmatched. CDR3 nucleotide sequence: TGCGCCAGCAGCCAAGGGGTGGCGCTAGCGGGAATAGGTGAGCAGTTCTTC. Translated: CASSQGVALAGIGEQFF.

The chain carries TRBV11-2 and TRBJ2-1; the match to TRBD2 covers 12 bases. Germline loops: CDR1 SGHAT, CDR2 FQNNGV. The CDR3 is made up of 17 amino acids. Germline trimming cut 2 bases from V and 9 bases from J; bases unmatched to any gene: 11. CDR3 DNA: TGTGCCAGCAGCTTATTCGGCCTAGCGGGAGGGCTTATTGAGCAGTTCTTC. Translated: CASSLFGLAGGLIEQFF. Looking up the rest from reference TRBV11-2 and TRBJ2-1 gives the full variable domain: EAGVAQSPRYKIIEKRQSVAFWCNPISGHATLYWYQQILGQGPKLLIQFQNNGVVDDSQLPKDRFSAERLKGVDSTLKIQPAKLEDSAVYLCASSLFGLAGGLIEQFFGPGTRLTVL.

This chain connects TRBV27 to TRBJ1-1, with unresolved D. This CDR3 spans 13 amino acids. Trimming left V 3 bases short and J 1 base short, with 6 bases between. The germline V gene has CDR1 MNHEY and CDR2 SMNVEV (reference sequence). DNA for the CDR3: TGTGCCAGCAGTTTTAACAGGAACACTGAAGCTTTCTTT. Encoded protein: CASSFNRNTEAFF.

This clone appeared a single time. One junction end disagrees with the germline gene, perhaps due to a read error. The chain uses TRBV3-1 (or the pseudogene TRBV3-2) and TRBJ1-1, with D uncertain. The CDR3 consists of 15 residues. From germline, CDR1 is LGHDT and CDR2 YNNKEL (reference sequence). This CDR3 reads CASSQGAPKTGLIDF. Here the CDR3 DNA reads TGTGCCAGCAGCCAAGGGGCCCCGAAAACCGGCCTGATTGACTTT.

The chain carries TRBV3-1 (or the pseudogene TRBV3-2) and TRBJ1-4; D may be TRBD1 (6 bases). The CDR3 length is 14 residues. Germline values: CDR1 LGHDT, CDR2 YNNKEL (reference sequence). V was trimmed by 6 bases and J by 5 bases, leaving 13 bases between them. This CDR3 reads CASSPDSFNEKLFF. In nucleotides, the CDR3 is TGTGCCAGCAGTCCGGACAGCTTCAATGAAAAACTGTTTTTT.

The V call is TRBV19, the J call TRBJ1-5; a possible D gene is TRBD1 (6 bases). V shed 7 bases and J shed 2 bases, with 18 bases lying between them. The CDR3 is made up of 16 amino acids. Germline V lookup: CDR1 LNHDA, CDR2 SQIVND (reference sequence). CDR3 loop: CASTATGGLGNQPQHF. The CDR3 nucleotides read TGTGCCAGTACCGCAACGGGGGGGCTCGGCAATCAGCCCCAGCATTTT.

The chain uses TRBV6-5 and TRBJ1-5; D not certain. The ends were cut back, 6 bases at V and 1 base at J, with 10 bases in the middle. CDR3 length: 14 residues. The germline V gene encodes CDR1 MNHEY and CDR2 SVGAGI. The CDR3 DNA follows: TGTGCCAGCAGCCCCGTGGGCAGCAATCAGCCCCAGCATTTT. This translates into CASSPVGSNQPQHF.

The gene calls are TRBV25-1 and TRBJ2-1, with 9 bases identical to TRBD2. Germline V gene lookup returns CDR1 MGHDK and CDR2 SYGVNS. The CDR3 runs to 15 residues. With V trimmed by 4 bases and J by 5 bases, 6 bases remained unmatched. The CDR3 nucleotides read TGTGCCAGCAGTGGTCTAGCGGGATGGAACAATGAGCAGTTCTTC. Translation gives CASSGLAGWNNEQFF.

The chain has TRBV5-8 and TRBJ2-1; 9 bases line up with TRBD1. J lost 7 bases, V lost 4 bases, and 9 bases had no gene match. The CDR3 is 15 residues long. Germline lookup yields CDR1 SGHTS and CDR2 YDEGEE. The CDR3 sequence is CASSTGTGPLNEQFF. The CDR3 nucleotides are TGTGCCAGCAGCACCGGGACAGGGCCCTTGAATGAGCAGTTCTTC.

The rearrangement uses TRBV6-7 and TRBJ2-5, with no clear D. TRBV6-7 is sorted into the ORF group, with uncertain function. This CDR3 region has 14 residues. The V end was cut by 2 bases, the J end by 2 bases, with 9 bases between. The CDR3 sequence: CASSYDDSQETQYF. The DNA of the CDR3 is TGTGCCAGCAGTTACGATGACTCTCAAGAGACCCAGTACTTC.

J is TRBJ2-7 and V is TRBV5-1; perhaps TRBD1 as D (6 bases). V was cut by 3 bases and J by 0 bases, with 16 bases left in between. This CDR3 comprises 16 residues. Germline V gene sequence: CDR1 SGHRS, CDR2 YFSETQ. The CDR3 reads CASSSQSTGLSYEQYF. The CDR3 coding sequence is TGCGCCAGCAGCTCCCAATCGACAGGTCTCTCCTACGAGCAGTACTTC. The full variable domain, with the rest looked up from reference TRBV5-1 and TRBJ2-7, is KAGVTQTPRYLIKTRGQQVTLSCSPISGHRSVSWYQQTPGQGLQFLFEYFSETQRNKGNFPGRFSGRQFSNSRSEMNVSTLELGDSALYLCASSSQSTGLSYEQYFGPGTRLTVT.

The genes are TRBV29-1 and TRBJ2-2, with D perhaps TRBD2 (5 bases). The V end lost 1 base, the J end lost 3 bases, and 18 bases lay between the germline ends. Per the germline V gene, CDR1 is SQVTM and CDR2 is ANQGSEA. CDR3 length equals 17 residues. This CDR3 is CSVEGAAKLVDTGELFF. The CDR3, as DNA: TGCAGCGTTGAAGGCGCGGCTAAACTAGTCGACACCGGGGAGCTGTTTTTT.

The chain joins TRBV19 to TRBJ2-1; 8 positions agree with TRBD2. With 3 bases clipped from V and 3 bases from J, the junction kept 7 bases outside the gene matches. Germline V gene lookup returns CDR1 LNHDA and CDR2 SQIVND (reference sequence). This CDR3 region has 16 residues. CDR3 DNA sequence: TGTGCCAGTAGTATGTCAGCGGGAGTGGGCTACAATGAGCAGTTCTTC. This translates into CASSMSAGVGYNEQFF.

This clone was recorded a few times. J is TRBJ2-1 and V is TRBV29-1, with 10 bases aligning to TRBD2. V lost 1 base, J lost 8 bases, and 5 bases stayed unmatched. This CDR3 is built from 14 residues. CDR1 and CDR2 from the germline V gene are SQVTM and ANQGSEA. The CDR3 DNA sequence: TGCAGCGTTGAAGGCCTAGCGGGAGCTGATGAGCAGTTCTTC. Amino acids: CSVEGLAGADEQFF.

The V gene is TRBV3-1 (or the pseudogene TRBV3-2), the J gene TRBJ1-3, with D possibly TRBD1 on 5 matching bases. The length of the CDR3 is 15 residues. V lost 3 bases to trimming and J lost 7 bases, with 16 bases between them. Germline lookup yields CDR1 LGHDT and CDR2 YNNKEL (reference sequence). The CDR3 spells CASSQEKGLGNTIYF. CDR3 nucleotides: TGTGCCAGCAGCCAGGAAAAGGGGCTTGGGAACACCATATATTTT.

The rearrangement links TRBV10-1 to TRBJ2-2; perhaps TRBD2 as D (6 bases). The length of the CDR3 is 17 residues. V lost 1 base and J 0 bases, leaving 12 bases between the germline ends. From germline, CDR1 is WNHNN and CDR2 SYGVQD (reference sequence). In nucleotides, the CDR3 is TGCGCCAGCAGTGAGTACGGGGGAGTCGCGAACACCGGGGAGCTGTTTTTT. Its protein product is CASSEYGGVANTGELFF.

The genes are TRBV6-5 and TRBJ2-7, with D unclear. CDR1 is MNHEY and CDR2 is SVGAGI in the germline V gene. V lost 2 bases to trimming and J lost 0 bases, with 8 bases between them. This CDR3 is 14 amino acids long. This chain's CDR3 is CASSYAQISYEQYF. DNA for the CDR3: TGTGCCAGCAGTTACGCCCAGATCTCCTACGAGCAGTACTTC.

The CDR3, as DNA: TGTGCCAGCGGGAGGGAGCACAATGAGCAGTTCTTC. Encoded protein: CASGREHNEQFF. This chain links TRBV11-3 with TRBJ2-1, with 7 bases fitting TRBD2. The germline CDR1 and CDR2 sequences are SGHNT and YENEEA. The CDR3 totals 12 residues. With 8 bases clipped from V and 5 bases from J, the junction kept 3 bases outside the gene matches.

The chain recombines TRBV13 with TRBJ2-3; TRBD2 is a possible D gene (5 bases). The CDR3 consists of 17 residues. Germline CDR1 PRHDT, CDR2 FYEKMQ (reference sequence). Deletions cut 2 bases from V and 1 base from J, with 16 bases between. CDR3 DNA: TGTGCCAGCAGCTTACTACCGAGCGGACTCCGCACAGATACGCAGTATTTT. Amino acids: CASSLLPSGLRTDTQYF.

The rearrangement joins TRBV27 to TRBJ2-2, with a tentative D call TRBD1 (5 bases). With 3 bases removed from V and 2 bases from J, the gap between germline ends came to 10 bases. Germline V gives CDR1 MNHEY, CDR2 SMNVEV (reference sequence). The CDR3 runs 15 residues. CDR3 coding DNA: TGTGCCAGCAGTTTTGAGCAGGGCAACACCGGGGAGCTGTTTTTT. This gives the protein CASSFEQGNTGELFF.

The chain employs TRBV14 and TRBJ2-3; 8 bases are shared with TRBD2. V was clipped by 4 bases and J by 4 bases; unmatched bases: 19. CDR1 is SGHDN, CDR2 FVKESK, per germline. The CDR3 contains 19 residues. CDR3 sequence: CASSRLAGGVVAPPDTQYF. CDR3 DNA sequence: TGTGCCAGCAGCCGCCTCGCCGGGGGGGTCGTTGCTCCCCCAGATACGCAGTATTTT.

This clone came up a few times. This sequence joins TRBV21-1 and TRBJ2-5; the table's TRBD1 call for D was not verified on the DNA. TRBV21-1 is an annotated pseudogene. The CDR3 sequence is 13 residues long. CDR3 residues: CASTPDTQETQYF. The CDR3 DNA reads TGTGCCAGCACCCCTGACACCCAAGAGACCCAGTACTTC.

The genes are TRBV4-3 and TRBJ2-3; 9 bases fit TRBD2. Germline CDR1 LGHNA, CDR2 YSLEER. This CDR3 spans 15 amino acids. V lost 0 bases to trimming and J lost 5 bases; unmatched junction nucleotides: 3. The CDR3 sequence is CASSQDASGKDTQYF. The CDR3 DNA follows: TGCGCCAGCAGCCAAGATGCTAGCGGGAAAGATACGCAGTATTTT.

This chain joins TRBV9 and TRBJ1-3; no clear D. This CDR3 is built from 15 residues. V was shortened by 0 bases and J by 0 bases, with 7 bases between the two germline ends. Germline V lookup: CDR1 SGDLS, CDR2 YYNGEE. This chain's CDR3 is CASSVGGSSGNTIYF. CDR3 sequence (DNA): TGTGCCAGCAGCGTAGGTGGGAGCTCTGGAAACACCATATATTTT.

The chain uses TRBV3-1 (or the pseudogene TRBV3-2) and TRBJ1-1, with a weak D call TRBD1 (6 bases). V was shortened by 0 bases and J by 0 bases, with 14 bases between the two germline ends. The length of the CDR3 is 17 residues. From germline, CDR1 is LGHDT and CDR2 YNNKEL (reference sequence). The DNA of the CDR3 is TGTGCCAGCAGCCAAGATCCCCCAGGGACAATGAACACTGAAGCTTTCTTT. It yields the protein CASSQDPPGTMNTEAFF.

The rearrangement links TRBV3-1 (or the pseudogene TRBV3-2) to TRBJ2-2; 8 nucleotides match TRBD2. CDR3 length equals 16 residues. The V gene's germline CDR1 is LGHDT and CDR2 YNNKEL (reference sequence). V trimming: 1 base; J trimming: 6 bases; junction bases outside the gene matches: 7. CDR3 region: CASSQGSVAGSGELFF. CDR3 DNA sequence: TGTGCCAGCAGCCAAGGGTCGGTAGCGGGATCCGGGGAGCTGTTTTTT.

The J gene is TRBJ2-2, the V gene TRBV5-8; tentative D call: TRBD1 (6 bases). V lost 4 bases, J lost 4 bases, and 14 bases lay in between. The germline gives CDR1 SGHTS, CDR2 YDEGEE. The CDR3 runs to 15 residues. Here the CDR3 reads CASSPTGSFTGELFF. CDR3 coding DNA: TGTGCCAGCAGCCCTACAGGGTCCTTCACCGGGGAGCTGTTTTTT.

The chain employs TRBV6-2 or TRBV6-3 and TRBJ1-1; D gene ambiguous. Germline values: CDR1 MNHEY, CDR2 SVGEGT. V lost 5 bases, J lost 1 base, and 23 bases lay in between. The CDR3 is 18 residues long. The CDR3, as DNA: TGTGCCAGCAGTCCCACGGGGTTTTACTCTGAGACGAACACTGAAGCTTTCTTT. The encoded protein is CASSPTGFYSETNTEAFF.

This sequence joins TRBV11-2 and TRBJ1-1, with 7 positions matching TRBD1. After removal of 5 bases from V and 11 bases from J, the junction contained 8 bases not matched to a gene. CDR3 size: 12 residues. The V gene's germline CDR1 is SGHAT and CDR2 FQNNGV. In nucleotides, the CDR3 is TGTGCCAGCAGCAATAGGGGGCCCCGGGCTTTCTTT. This translates into CASSNRGPRAFF.